These T cell receptor beta chains were read from a single sample in a study of T-cell reconstitution after alpha-beta-depleted transplantation in children. MiXCR, run by TCRdb on the PCR reads, gives a single entry per CDR3 protein. The sample has 600,000 to 800,000 distinct CDR3 sequences; around 12% are singletons. The sample in question was PBMCs, obtained before TCRalphabeta/CD19-depleted stem cell transplant. These receptors were obtained from a girl aged 2 to 9 with congenital amegakaryocytic thrombocytopenia, due to receive a stem cell transplant. The CDR3 runs from the conserved cysteine through the conserved F or W. Fields, in order: clone size, V gene, D gene, J gene, CDR3 DNA, CDR3 protein. D genes are given only for firm matches. Size values are once, few and many counts, or a class for expanded clones, and some rows have none.

>few|TRBV12-3/TRBV12-4|NA|TRBJ2-3
TGTGCCAGCAGCCGTAGAGGGGGGGGGGCAGATACGCAGTATTTT
CASSRRGGGADTQYF
>many|TRBV5-1|TRBD2|TRBJ2-1
TGCGCCAGCAGCTGGGGGTCGGCGGGAGGGTACAATGAGCAGTTCTTC
CASSWGSAGGYNEQFF
>NA|TRBV3-1|NA|TRBJ2-1
TGTGCCAGCTTGAAACCTCAGGGGTATGAGCAGTTCTTC
CASLKPQGYEQFF
>NA|TRBV5-1|NA|TRBJ2-1
TGCGCCAGCAGCTTGGCACTGTCTAACGATGAGCAGTTCTTC
CASSLALSNDEQFF
>many|TRBV29-1|NA|TRBJ1-6
TGCAGCGTTGGATCGGGGGGTAATTCACCCCTCCACTTT
CSVGSGGNSPLHF
>many|TRBV20-1|TRBD2|TRBJ2-4
TGCAGTGCTAGAGATGGGAGGGAAAACATTCAGTACTTC
CSARDGRENIQYF
>many|TRBV20-1|TRBD2|TRBJ2-1
TGCAGTGCTCTCGGGACTAGCGGGAGAACGTTAAATGAGCAGTTCTTC
CSALGTSGRTLNEQFF
>many|TRBV10-3|TRBD2|TRBJ2-1
TGTGCCATCAGTGCTAAAGTGGTGGGAGGGTTGAACAATGAGCAGTTCTTC
CAISAKVVGGLNNEQFF
>many|TRBV20-1|NA|TRBJ2-7
TGCAGTGCTAGAGACAGGCAAACCTACGAGCAGTACTTC
CSARDRQTYEQYF
>NA|TRBV20-1|TRBD2|TRBJ2-3
TGCAGTGCTAGCAGCGGGAGGGCAACAGATACGCAGTATTTT
CSASSGRATDTQYF
>many|TRBV7-9|TRBD1|TRBJ2-1
TGTGCCAGCAGCCCGACAGGGGGCTCCTACAATGAGCAGTTCTTC
CASSPTGGSYNEQFF
>many|TRBV27|NA|TRBJ2-7
TGTGCCAGCAGTTGGACGGGGACCGGATCCTACGAGCAGTACTTC
CASSWTGTGSYEQYF
>many|TRBV20-1|NA|TRBJ1-5
TGCAGTGCTCAATTGGGGGGATTGCCCCAGCATTTT
CSAQLGGLPQHF
>many|TRBV7-9|NA|TRBJ2-7
TGTGCCAGCAGCCCCGGTCAAACGACCTACGAGCAGTACTTC
CASSPGQTTYEQYF
>many|TRBV20-1|NA|TRBJ2-7
TGCAGTGCTAGAGGGACAGCATCCTACGAGCAGTACTTC
CSARGTASYEQYF
>many|TRBV12-3/TRBV12-4|TRBD2|TRBJ2-5
TGTGCCAGCAGTTTCGGAAGTAGCGGGACGGGTGAGACCCAGTACTTC
CASSFGSSGTGETQYF
>NA|TRBV20-1|NA|TRBJ2-1
TGCAGTGCTAGAGATCGGAGAGCGGTTAATGAGCAGTTCTTC
CSARDRRAVNEQFF
>NA|TRBV7-8|NA|TRBJ1-5
TGTGCCAGCAGCGCTCAGACTGGGCTCAATCAGCCCCAGCATTTT
CASSAQTGLNQPQHF
>NA|TRBV15|NA|TRBJ2-1
TGTGCCACCAGCAGAGGGGGGAGCTCCTACAATGAGCAGTTCTTC
CATSRGGSSYNEQFF
>NA|TRBV27|NA|TRBJ2-7
TGTGCCAGCAGTTCGCAGGGAGTGGGCTCCTACGAGCAGTACTTC
CASSSQGVGSYEQYF
>few|TRBV12-3/TRBV12-4|TRBD2|TRBJ2-7
TGTGCCAGCAGTCCCGGCGTGGCGGGAGTCGAGCAGTACTTC
CASSPGVAGVEQYF
>few|TRBV12-3/TRBV12-4|NA|TRBJ2-7
TGTGCCAGCAGCCCTCGGGATAAGGACGAGCAGTACTTC
CASSPRDKDEQYF
>NA|TRBV19|NA|TRBJ2-3
TGTGCCAGTAGTAAGACCGTGAGCACAGATACGCAGTATTTT
CASSKTVSTDTQYF
>few|TRBV5-1|NA|TRBJ2-1
TGCGCCAGTGCGGTAGCGGACTCCTACAATGAGCAGTTCTTC
CASAVADSYNEQFF
>NA|TRBV12-3/TRBV12-4|NA|TRBJ1-2
TGTGCCAGCAGTTTAACAGGGTTACCCAACTCCACCTTC
CASSLTGLPNSTF
>NA|TRBV28|TRBD1|TRBJ1-1
TGTGCCAGCAGACCAAGGACAGGGCAGCCTTCCCTGAGGGCTTTCTTT
CASRPRTGQPSLRAFF
>many|TRBV29-1|TRBD2|TRBJ2-1
TGCAGCGGTGCGAAGCGGGAGGCTTTAAATGAGCAGTTCTTC
CSGAKREALNEQFF
>NA|TRBV11-2|NA|TRBJ1-1
TGTGCCAGCAACGGGGGGCGTGCGAACACTGAAGCTTTCTTT
CASNGGRANTEAFF
>many|TRBV29-1|NA|TRBJ2-1
TGCAGCGTTGAAGATATCGTCTGGAGGGGAACCTACAATGAGCAGTTCTTC
CSVEDIVWRGTYNEQFF
>NA|TRBV11-2|NA|TRBJ2-4
TGTGCCAGCAGCCCCTTCCGGAGGAATGTTCAGGGTCAGTACTTC
CASSPFRRNVQGQYF
>many|TRBV5-1|NA|TRBJ2-1
TGCGCCAGCAGCTTGGCGTGGATAAGTGATGAGCAGTTCTTC
CASSLAWISDEQFF
>NA|TRBV20-1|NA|TRBJ2-3
TGCAGTGCTGAGGATCGACAGGGCACAGATACGCAGTATTTT
CSAEDRQGTDTQYF
>few|TRBV20-1|NA|TRBJ2-7
TGCAGTGCTAGAGATGGGGACGGATCCTACGAGCAGTACTTC
CSARDGDGSYEQYF
>many|TRBV10-3|TRBD2|TRBJ2-3
TGTGCCATTAATCCGGGACTAGCGGGACAGACTACGCAGTATTTT
CAINPGLAGQTTQYF
>many|TRBV20-1|NA|TRBJ2-3
TGCAGTGCTCGGGGACGTCATGATACGCAGTATTTT
CSARGRHDTQYF
>NA|TRBV7-3|NA|TRBJ2-7
TGTGCCAGCAGCTCTCGAGCGACCGACGAGCAGTACTTC
CASSSRATDEQYF
>many|TRBV28|NA|TRBJ2-7
TGTGCAGCCTCCTACGAGCAGTACTTC
CAASYEQYF
>few|TRBV12-3/TRBV12-4|NA|TRBJ2-6
TGTGCCAGCAGTTCCCGACGGAGCTCTGGGGCCAACGTCCTGACTTTC
CASSSRRSSGANVLTF
>NA|TRBV7-9|NA|TRBJ2-2
TGTGCCAGCAGCCATCCAAGGGGGGTGTACACCGGGGAGCTGTTTTTT
CASSHPRGVYTGELFF
>many|TRBV10-3|TRBD2|TRBJ2-3
TGTGCCATCAGTCCTGCGGGAGGGATAGATACGCAGTATTTT
CAISPAGGIDTQYF
>NA|TRBV20-1|TRBD2|TRBJ2-1
TGCAGTGCCCCACCTGCACTAGCGCCGTGGAGCCAACACAATGAGCAGTTCTTC
CSAPPALAPWSQHNEQFF
>few|TRBV19|TRBD2|TRBJ2-7
TGTGCCACTCGGGGCGGGGGAGCCTACGAGCAGTACTTC
CATRGGGAYEQYF
>many|TRBV5-1|NA|TRBJ2-7
TGCGCCAGCAGCGGGGAACCTCTACTAGGACCCCACGAGCAGTACTTC
CASSGEPLLGPHEQYF
>many|TRBV20-1|TRBD2|TRBJ2-7
TGCAGTGCTAAAACCGGACTAGCGGGAGAGAGCTCCTACGAGCAGTACTTC
CSAKTGLAGESSYEQYF
>NA|TRBV12-3/TRBV12-4|NA|TRBJ1-2
TGTGCCAGTACGACGGGACCGGGGGTGCTGTACTATGGCTACACCTTC
CASTTGPGVLYYGYTF
>many|TRBV7-3|NA|TRBJ1-1
TGTGCCAGCAGCGCCGACGTAGACACTGAAGCTTTCTTT
CASSADVDTEAFF
>few|TRBV28|NA|TRBJ2-3
TGTGCCAGCAGTTTTTCGGGGGTGGTCACAGATACGCAGTATTTT
CASSFSGVVTDTQYF
>NA|TRBV5-1|NA|TRBJ2-1
TGCGCCAGCAGCTTGGGATCGGCGGGACCGTTCTTC
CASSLGSAGPFF
>few|TRBV7-9|NA|TRBJ1-6
TGTGCCAGCAGCCACCGGGACACCGATTCACCCCTCCACTTT
CASSHRDTDSPLHF
>NA|TRBV29-1|NA|TRBJ1-1
TGCAGCGTTGACGTGGGAAGAAGGAACACTGAAGCTTTCTTT
CSVDVGRRNTEAFF
>many|TRBV6-5|NA|TRBJ2-1
TGTGCCAGCAGCGGGAGACACAATGAGCAGTTCTTC
CASSGRHNEQFF
>few|TRBV12-3/TRBV12-4|TRBD2|TRBJ2-7
TGTGCCAGCAGTTTGTATAGCGGGAGGGGCGAGCAGTACTTC
CASSLYSGRGEQYF
>few|TRBV3-1|NA|TRBJ2-7
TGTGCCAGCAGCCAAACGAACCCCTCCTACGAGCAGTACTTC
CASSQTNPSYEQYF
>few|TRBV4-2|NA|TRBJ2-1
TGTGCCAGCAGCCAAGCGGAGGGAAGGCTAAGGCGGGATCGGTTCAATGAGCAGTTCTTC
CASSQAEGRLRRDRFNEQFF
>NA|TRBV10-3|TRBD2|TRBJ2-5
TGTGCCATCAGCCTACTCGCGGGAGGGTCTGAGACCCAGTACTTC
CAISLLAGGSETQYF
>many|TRBV20-1|TRBD2|TRBJ2-5
TGCAGTGCGAATCTAGCGGGAGGTAGGGAGACCCAGTACTTC
CSANLAGGRETQYF
>NA|TRBV20-1|TRBD2|TRBJ2-7
TGCAGTGTCCAGACTAGCGGGAGCGAGCAGTACTTC
CSVQTSGSEQYF
>few|TRBV5-1|TRBD2|TRBJ2-2
TGCGCCAGCCGAGCCCGAGCGGGAGGGAACACCGGGGAGCTGTTTTTT
CASRARAGGNTGELFF